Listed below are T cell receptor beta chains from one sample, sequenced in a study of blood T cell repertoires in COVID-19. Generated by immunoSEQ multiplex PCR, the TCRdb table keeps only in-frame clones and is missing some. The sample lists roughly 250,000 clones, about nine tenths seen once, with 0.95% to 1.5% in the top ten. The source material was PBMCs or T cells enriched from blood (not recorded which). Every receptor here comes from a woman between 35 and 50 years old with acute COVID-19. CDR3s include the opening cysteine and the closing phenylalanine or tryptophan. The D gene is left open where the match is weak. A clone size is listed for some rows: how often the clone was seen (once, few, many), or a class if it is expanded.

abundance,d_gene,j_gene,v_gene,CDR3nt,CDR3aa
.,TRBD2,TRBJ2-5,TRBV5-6,TGTGCCAGCAGCTGGCCCCGGGGCGGGGGAAGGGAGACCCAGTACTTC,CASSWPRGGGRETQYF
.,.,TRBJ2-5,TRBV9,TGTGCCAGCAGCACTCCGGGGGAAGAGACCCAGTACTTC,CASSTPGEETQYF
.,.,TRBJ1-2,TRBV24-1,TGTGCCACCAGTCCCCAGGGGCGGTTGAGTGGCTACACCTTC,CATSPQGRLSGYTF
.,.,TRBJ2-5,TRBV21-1,TGTGCCAGCAGCATTGGTGAGGAGACCCAGTACTTC,CASSIGEETQYF
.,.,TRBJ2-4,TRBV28,TGTGCCAGCAGCGATCCAGGGGCCTTAGCCAAAAACATTCAGTACTTC,CASSDPGALAKNIQYF
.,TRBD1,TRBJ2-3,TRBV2,TGTGCCAGCAGTTTCCTACAGGGGGATACGCAGTATTTT,CASSFLQGDTQYF
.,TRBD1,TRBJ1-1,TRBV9,TGTGCCAGCAGCGTCGCCCCGACAGGGACCACTGAAGCTTTCTTT,CASSVAPTGTTEAFF
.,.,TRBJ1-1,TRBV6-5,TGTGCCAGCACCAGTTACGGAGGCACTGAAGCTTTCTTT,CASTSYGGTEAFF
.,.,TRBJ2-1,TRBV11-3,TGTGCCAGCAGCTTCGGGTTCCTGGGGGGCAATGAGCAGTTCTTC,CASSFGFLGGNEQFF
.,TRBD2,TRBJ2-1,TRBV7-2,TGTGCCAGCAGCGCCTGGACTAGCGGGAGGTACAATGAGCAGTTCTTC,CASSAWTSGRYNEQFF
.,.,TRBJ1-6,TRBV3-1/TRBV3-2,TGTGCCAGCAGCCAAGGCAGTCAGTCACCCCTCCACTTT,CASSQGSQSPLHF
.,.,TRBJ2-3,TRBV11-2,TGTGCCAGCAGCTTAGTGATTACGGGAGATACGCAGTATTTT,CASSLVITGDTQYF
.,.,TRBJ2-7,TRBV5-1,TGCGCCAGCAGCTTGGCTGGGGGCAGCTACGAGCAGTACTTC,CASSLAGGSYEQYF
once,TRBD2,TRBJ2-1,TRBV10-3,TGTGCCATCAGGACTAGCGGGGGGGGAGAAAGCTCCTACAATGAGCAGTTCTTC,CAIRTSGGGESSYNEQFF
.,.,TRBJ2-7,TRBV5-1,TGCGCCAGCAGCCTACTACAGGGAGCCCTTTCCTACGAGCAGTACTTC,CASSLLQGALSYEQYF
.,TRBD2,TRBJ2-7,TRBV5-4,TGTGCCAGCAGCACCTGGACTAGTCCTTCCTACGAGCAGTACTTC,CASSTWTSPSYEQYF
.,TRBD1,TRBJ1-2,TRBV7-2,TGTGCCAGCAGACCACAGGGGATTGGCTATGGCTACACCTTC,CASRPQGIGYGYTF
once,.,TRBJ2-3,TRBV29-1,TGCAGCGTTGCACAGAGCACAGATACGCAGTATTTT,CSVAQSTDTQYF
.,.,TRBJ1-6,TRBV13,TGTGCCAGCAGCTTAGCAAGCAATTCACCCCTCCACTTT,CASSLASNSPLHF
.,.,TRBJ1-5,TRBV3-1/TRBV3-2,TGTGCCAGCAGCCAAGACGGGACTGTGCAGCCCCAGCATTTT,CASSQDGTVQPQHF
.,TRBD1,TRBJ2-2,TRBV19,TGTGCCAGTAGTCCAAGAACCGGGACAGTTATCACCGGGGAGCTGTTTTTT,CASSPRTGTVITGELFF
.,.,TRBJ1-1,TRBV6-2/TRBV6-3,TGTGCCAGCAGTTACTTGGCAGGGTCGATGAACACTGAAGCTTTCTTT,CASSYLAGSMNTEAFF
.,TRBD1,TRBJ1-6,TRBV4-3,TGCGCCAGCAGCCCAGCTGGGACAGGTGCCTCAGGTTCACCCCTCCACTTT,CASSPAGTGASGSPLHF
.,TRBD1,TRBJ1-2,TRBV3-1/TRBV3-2,TGTGCCAGCAGCCAAGATTTTGACAGGGTAGGTGGCTACACCTTC,CASSQDFDRVGGYTF
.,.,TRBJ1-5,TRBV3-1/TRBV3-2,TGTGCCAGCAGCCAAGATGTGGGGCGTAATCAGCCCCAGCATTTT,CASSQDVGRNQPQHF
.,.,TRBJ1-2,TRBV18,TGTGCCAGCTCACCACCGGTACGGGGCTATGGCTACACCTTC,CASSPPVRGYGYTF
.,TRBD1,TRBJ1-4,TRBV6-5,TGTGCCAGCAGAGTACAGGGGGCAGGGGAAAAACTGTTTTTT,CASRVQGAGEKLFF
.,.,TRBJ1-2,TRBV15,TGTGCCACCAGCAGAGAACAGGGACCACGTATCGGCTACACCTTC,CATSREQGPRIGYTF
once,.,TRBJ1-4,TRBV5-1,TGCGCCAGCAGCTTGAGGGAGGAGAATGAAAAACTGTTTTTT,CASSLREENEKLFF
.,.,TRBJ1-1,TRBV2,TGTGCCAGCCCCCCGGAGGAAGCTAACACTGAAGCTTTCTTT,CASPPEEANTEAFF
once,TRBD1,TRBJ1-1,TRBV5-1,TGCGCCAGCAGCTTTGAAGGACAGGGGGCTGCTGAAGCTTTCTTT,CASSFEGQGAAEAFF
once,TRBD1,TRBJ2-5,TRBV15,TGTGCCACCAGCAGATCTTGGGGACAGCAGGAGACCCAGTACTTC,CATSRSWGQQETQYF
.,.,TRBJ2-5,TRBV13,TGTGCCAGCAGCGACCCCGGGACATTTATCGAGACCCAGTACTTC,CASSDPGTFIETQYF
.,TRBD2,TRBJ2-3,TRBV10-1,TGCGCCAGCAGTGAGTATACAGCGGGAGATACAGATACGCAGTATTTT,CASSEYTAGDTDTQYF
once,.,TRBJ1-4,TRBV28,TGTGCCAGCACCCTGACAGGAGTCAATGAAAAACTGTTTTTT,CASTLTGVNEKLFF